Below are 25 T cell receptor beta chains sequenced from a single sample in a study of T cell repertoires in cytomegalovirus infection. TCRdb independently ran MiXCR on the reads; one entry per CDR3 protein. The table lists 700,000 to 950,000 distinct CDR3 sequences, 32% of them singletons, with approximately 13% in the top ten. Their antigens remain unidentified. The starting material was cultured CD8+ T cells from PBMCs, obtained from culture after CMV antigen stimulation. All receptors come from a human donor in good health (CMV status not recorded). Some clones in this sample may be carry-over from other donors' samples.

In this sample, this clonotype turned up many times. The chain couples TRBV7-2 to TRBJ2-1, with 8 nucleotides matching TRBD1. Germline loops: CDR1 SGHTA, CDR2 FQGNSA. With 4 bases clipped from V and 6 bases from J, the junction kept 5 bases outside the gene matches. This CDR3 region has 14 residues. In DNA, the CDR3 is TGTGCCAGCAGCTCCTACAGGGGGTTCAATGAGCAGTTCTTC. Translation: CASSSYRGFNEQFF.

For the CDR3, the DNA is TGTGCCAGCAGCTCCAGGGGAGTTTTTACTGAAGCTTTCTTT. The encoded protein is CASSSRGVFTEAFF. The chain has TRBV27 and TRBJ1-1; weak D call: TRBD1 (6 bases). Per germline, CDR1 MNHEY and CDR2 SMNVEV (reference sequence). With 6 bases removed from V and 5 bases from J, the gap between germline ends came to 16 bases. This CDR3 region has 14 residues.

In this sample, this clonotype turned up a few times. The J gene is TRBJ2-3, the V gene TRBV24-1; TRBD1 might be the D (6 bases). CDR3 length: 15 residues. V lost 6 bases, J lost 3 bases, and 15 bases lay in between. The germline V gene has CDR1 KGHDR and CDR2 SFDVKD. CDR3 sequence reads: CATSSEQGGTDTQYF. The DNA for the CDR3 is TGTGCCACCAGTTCCGAACAGGGTGGGACAGATACGCAGTATTTT.

The chain couples TRBV6-2 or TRBV6-3 to TRBJ2-1; 9 bases agree with TRBD2. Unmatched junction bases numbered 5, after V lost 3 bases and J lost 5 bases. Looked up from germline, CDR1 is MNHEY and CDR2 is SVGEGT. The CDR3 loop spans 15 amino acids. The CDR3 is CASSYSGGADNEQFF. The CDR3 bases are TGTGCCAGCAGTTATAGCGGGGGAGCCGACAATGAGCAGTTCTTC.

V gene TRBV18 combines with J gene TRBJ2-7; 7 bases align to TRBD1. Germline CDR1 KGHSH, CDR2 LQKENI. This CDR3 comprises 14 residues. The V segment lost 5 bases and the J segment 3 bases; nucleotides outside the gene matches: 7. The CDR3: CASSVRDSSYEQYF. Written as DNA, the CDR3 is TGTGCCAGCTCAGTTCGGGACAGTAGCTACGAGCAGTACTTC.

V usage is TRBV12-3 or TRBV12-4 and J usage is TRBJ1-1; a possible D gene is TRBD1 (6 bases). The CDR3 sequence is 13 residues long. V was cut by 8 bases and J by 0 bases, with 10 bases left in between. In nucleotides, the CDR3 is TGTGCCAGCGGACAGATTATGAACACTGAAGCTTTCTTT. Amino acid sequence: CASGQIMNTEAFF.

This clonotype occurred a few times. This rearrangement joins TRBV14 to TRBJ2-1; 9 positions match TRBD1. The V gene end was trimmed by 2 bases and the J gene end by 10 bases; junction bases not matched to a gene: 9. The CDR3 has 15 amino acids. Looked up from germline, CDR1 is SGHDN and CDR2 is FVKESK. Here the CDR3 reads CASSQTGTGRGEQFF. As DNA, the CDR3 is TGTGCCAGCAGCCAAACCGGGACAGGGCGCGGCGAGCAGTTCTTC.

Remarks on this clonotype: The CDR3 ends on some other residue instead of the conserved phenylalanine or tryptophan, so this is likely a read error. Because the CDR3's place on the DNA is in doubt, the DNA is left out and the CDR3 is given as listed by TCRdb. The V and J genes are TRBV9 and TRBJ1-1; the tabulated D call, TRBD1, remains unverified against the DNA. The CDR3 spans 14 residues, counting both ends. Looked up from germline, CDR1 is SGDLS and CDR2 is YYNGEE. The CDR3 reads CASSPLRGNPILSN.

In this sample, this clonotype turned up a few times. The chain couples TRBV5-5 to TRBJ2-1; 8 bases match TRBD1. The CDR3 is made up of 13 amino acids. Germline CDR1 SGHKS, CDR2 YYEKEE (reference sequence). The V gene end was trimmed by 4 bases and the J gene end by 8 bases; junction bases not matched to a gene: 5. CDR3 sequence (DNA): TGTGCCAGCAGCCCGGACAGGGCCTATGAGCAGTTCTTC. It is translated as CASSPDRAYEQFF.

There are many counts of this clonotype. This chain links TRBV7-2 with TRBJ2-1, with D hard to call. V was shortened by 1 base and J by 7 bases, with 8 bases between the two germline ends. CDR1 and CDR2 from the germline V gene are SGHTA and FQGNSA. This CDR3 region has 13 residues. DNA for the CDR3: TGTGCCAGCAGCTTAGGGATGAATAATGAGCAGTTCTTC. Its protein is CASSLGMNNEQFF.

This clonotype was seen only a few times. The J gene is TRBJ2-3, the V gene TRBV2; no reliable D call. CDR1 SNHLY and CDR2 FYNNEI come from the germline V gene. The CDR3 is 18 residues long. V lost 0 bases and J lost 0, with 16 bases in between. CDR3 amino acids: CASSEAVLGAPSTDTQYF. CDR3 DNA: TGTGCCAGCAGTGAAGCTGTACTCGGTGCACCCAGCACAGATACGCAGTATTTT.

The rearrangement joins TRBV9 to TRBJ2-3, with TRBD1 matching over 7 bases. CDR1 and CDR2 from the germline V gene are SGDLS and YYNGEE. V shed 3 bases, J shed 3 bases, and the junction held 4 bases outside the gene matches. The CDR3 is 14 amino acids. This chain's CDR3 is CASSDRGRTDTQYF. Written as DNA, the CDR3 is TGTGCCAGCAGCGACAGGGGTAGGACAGATACGCAGTATTTT.

V and J are TRBV7-2 and TRBJ2-7, with 7 bases identical to TRBD1. The junction had 2 bases not matched to a gene; V was cut back by 2 bases and J by 10 bases. The germline CDR1 and CDR2 sequences are SGHTA and FQGNSA. This CDR3 region has 11 residues. CDR3 coding DNA: TGTGCCAGCAGCTTAAGAGGGGGCCAGTACTTC. This gives the protein CASSLRGGQYF. Full variable domain (missing parts from reference TRBV7-2 and TRBJ2-7): GAGVSQSPSNKVTEKGKDVELRCDPISGHTALYWYRQSLGQGLEFLIYFQGNSAPDKSGLPSDRFSAERTGGSVSTLTIQRTQQEDSAVYLCASSLRGGQYFGPGTRLTVT.

This sequence joins TRBV11-2 and TRBJ2-2; D gene unclear. This CDR3 region has 12 residues. Germline loops: CDR1 SGHAT, CDR2 FQNNGV. The CDR3 loop is CAHGRVTGELFF. The DNA for the CDR3 is TGTGCTCACGGAAGGGTCACCGGGGAGCTGTTTTTT. Full variable domain (missing parts from reference TRBV11-2 and TRBJ2-2): EAGVAQSPRYKIIEKRQSVAFWCNPISGHATLYWYQQILGQGPKLLIQFQNNGVVDDSQLPKDRFSAERLKGVDSTLKIQPAKLEDSAVYLCAHGRVTGELFFGEGSRLTVL.

V usage is TRBV4-1 and J usage is TRBJ1-4; 8 nucleotides match TRBD1. Unmatched junction bases numbered 15, after V lost 5 bases and J lost 7 bases. This CDR3 has 17 amino acids. CDR1 and CDR2 from the germline V gene are MGHRA and YSYEKL. CDR3 region: CASSSGGGGRGTEKLFF. In DNA, the CDR3 is TGCGCCAGCAGCTCAGGGGGCGGCGGTCGAGGAACTGAAAAACTGTTTTTT.

This clonotype was seen ten or more times. The J gene is TRBJ1-1, the V gene TRBV6-1; D possibly corresponds to TRBD1 (5 bases). There are 18 residues in the CDR3. Trimming pared 2 bases from V and 5 bases from J, leaving 24 bases between. CDR1 and CDR2 from the germline V gene are MNHNS and SASEGT. CDR3 sequence: CASSELISPFRERTEAFF. The CDR3 nucleotides are TGTGCCAGCAGTGAACTGATTTCTCCCTTCAGGGAGAGGACTGAAGCTTTCTTT.

The chain links TRBV7-6 to TRBJ2-2; D is uncertain. V was trimmed by 5 bases and J by 5 bases, leaving 15 bases between them. The V gene's germline CDR1 is SGHVS and CDR2 FNYEAQ. There are 15 residues in the CDR3. For the CDR3, the DNA is TGTGCCAGCAGCACCCGGCCCCCCAAGACCGGGGAGCTGTTTTTT. Its protein is CASSTRPPKTGELFF.

Many counts were recorded for this clonotype. The genes are TRBV7-2 and TRBJ2-2; D uncertain. CDR3 length equals 12 residues. Germline CDR1 SGHTA, CDR2 FQGNSA. V shed 7 bases and J shed 0 bases, with 3 bases lying between them. CDR3 coding DNA: TGTGCCAGCACCGCGAACACCGGGGAGCTGTTTTTT. As protein: CASTANTGELFF. Full variable domain (remainder filled in from reference TRBV7-2 and TRBJ2-2): GAGVSQSPSNKVTEKGKDVELRCDPISGHTALYWYRQSLGQGLEFLIYFQGNSAPDKSGLPSDRFSAERTGGSVSTLTIQRTQQEDSAVYLCASTANTGELFFGEGSRLTVL.

This chain joins TRBV6-6 and TRBJ2-5; TRBD1 aligns across 12 bases. Germline V gene lookup returns CDR1 MNHNY and CDR2 SVGAGI (reference sequence). After removal of 6 bases from V and 4 bases from J, the junction contained 9 bases not matched to a gene. The CDR3 runs to 16 residues. CDR3 nucleotide sequence: TGTGCCAGCAGCAACCGGGACAGGGGGCAGGGAGAGACCCAGTACTTC. This sequence encodes CASSNRDRGQGETQYF.

This clonotype was picked up a small number of times. The CDR3 protein is CASRNDWNEQFF. For the CDR3, the DNA is TGTGCCAGCAGGAACGACTGGAATGAGCAGTTCTTC. The J gene is TRBJ2-1, the V gene TRBV7-9; D is uncertain. V was cut by 6 bases and J by 7 bases, with 10 bases left in between. CDR3 size: 12 residues. CDR1 and CDR2 (germline): SEHNR, FQNEAQ (reference sequence). Together with reference TRBV7-9 and TRBJ2-1, the CDR3 gives the full variable domain: DTGVSQNPRHKITKRGQNVTFRCDPISEHNRLYWYRQTLGQGPEFLTYFQNEAQLEKSRLLSDRFSAERPKGSFSTLEIQRTEQGDSAMYLCASRNDWNEQFFGPGTRLTVL.

This clonotype has just a few counts. The chain joins TRBV5-1 to TRBJ1-6; tentative D call: TRBD1 (6 bases). CDR3 length: 15 residues. Germline-derived CDR1 and CDR2 are SGHRS and YFSETQ. Trimming cost V 4 bases and J 2 bases, with 10 bases left between them. Here the CDR3 reads CASSHRDPYNSPLHF. The CDR3 region has the DNA TGCGCCAGCAGCCACAGGGATCCCTATAATTCACCCCTCCACTTT.

This clonotype was seen just once. J is TRBJ1-2 and V is TRBV13; TRBD1 might be the D (5 bases). V dropped 5 bases and J dropped 7 bases, with 14 bases sitting between them. Per the germline V gene, CDR1 is PRHDT and CDR2 is FYEKMQ (reference sequence). This CDR3 has 13 amino acids. The CDR3 DNA reads as TGTGCCAGCAGCCCCGGACAATCGCCTGGCTACACCTTC. Residues: CASSPGQSPGYTF. The full variable domain, its missing parts supplied by reference TRBV13 and TRBJ1-2, is AAGVIQSPRHLIKEKRETATLKCYPIPRHDTVYWYQQGPGQDPQFLISFYEKMQSDKGSIPDRFSAQQFSDYHSELNMSSLELGDSALYFCASSPGQSPGYTFGSGTRLTVV.

The chain carries TRBV5-6 and TRBJ2-7; 8 bases are shared with TRBD2. V lost 7 bases to trimming and J lost 1 base; unmatched junction nucleotides: 7. The germline CDR1 and CDR2 sequences are SGHDT and YYEEEE. The CDR3 loop spans 14 amino acids. The CDR3 reads CASGAGGASYEQYF. The CDR3 DNA reads as TGTGCCAGCGGGGCGGGGGGTGCGTCCTACGAGCAGTACTTC.

This clonotype was counted only a few times. The chain employs TRBV24-1 and TRBJ2-2; 9 bases map to TRBD1. This CDR3 comprises 17 residues. The germline CDR1 and CDR2 sequences are KGHDR and SFDVKD. The trim removed 0 bases at V and 4 bases at J, leaving 5 bases unmatched. CDR3 sequence reads: CATSDLGTGRSTGELFF. CDR3 DNA sequence: TGTGCCACCAGTGATTTGGGGACAGGGAGGAGCACCGGGGAGCTGTTTTTT.

In this sample, this clonotype turned up many times. V usage is TRBV12-3 or TRBV12-4 and J usage is TRBJ2-7; D not resolved. CDR3 size: 14 residues. Deletions cut 0 bases from V and 0 bases from J, with 6 bases between. This chain's CDR3 is CASSLAGPSYEQYV. The DNA for the CDR3 is TGTGCCAGCAGTTTAGCGGGTCCCTCCTACGAGCAGTACGTC.